A single sample gave rise to the 25 T cell receptor beta chains below, sequenced in a study of CD8+ T cells in alopecia areata. Isolated RNA was reverse transcribed into cDNA used as the sequencing template. The assay was immunoSEQ multiplex PCR, and TCRdb's table has in-frame clones only and misses some. There are 130,000 or so clones in the sample; about 50% occur only once, and roughly a tenth lies in the top ten. The specimen sequenced was NKG2D-low CD8+ T cells sorted from blood. These receptors were obtained from a human donor with alopecia areata.

This rearrangement joins TRBV15 to TRBJ2-1; 9 nucleotides agree with TRBD2. Germline CDR1 and CDR2: LNHNV and YYDKDF (reference sequence). The J segment lost 5 bases and the V segment lost 0 bases, leaving 5 bases of the junction unmatched. The length of the CDR3 is 16 residues. The CDR3 is CATSRDGLAGNNEQFF. DNA of the CDR3: TGTGCCACCAGCAGAGATGGGCTAGCGGGAAACAATGAGCAGTTCTTC.

In its sample, this clone was seen a few times. The chain joins TRBV28 to TRBJ2-1; 9 nucleotides line up with TRBD2. The CDR3 extends over 12 amino acids. Germline CDR1 reads MDHEN; CDR2 reads SYDVKM. After removal of 8 bases from V and 16 bases from J, the junction contained 12 bases not matched to a gene. The CDR3 sequence is CASSIGGLASFF. The CDR3 DNA reads TGTGCCAGCTCGATAGGGGGACTAGCTTCATTCTTC.

This chain connects TRBV29-1 to TRBJ2-2; D remains ambiguous. The CDR3 is made up of 13 amino acids. Germline loops: CDR1 SQVTM, CDR2 ANQGSEA. Trimming pared 7 bases from V and 1 base from J, leaving 10 bases between. CDR3 sequence: CSARAENTGELFF. The CDR3 region has the DNA TGCAGCGCCCGCGCGGAGAACACCGGGGAGCTGTTTTTT.

The sample holds a few counts of this clone. The J gene is TRBJ2-1, the V gene TRBV27, with D possibly matching TRBD2 (6 bases). The CDR3 runs to 15 residues. V lost 5 bases to trimming and J lost 2 bases, with 13 bases between them. Germline CDR1 is MNHEY and CDR2 is SMNVEV (reference sequence). The CDR3 loop reads CASSQTSSPYNEQFF. The CDR3 DNA follows: TGTGCCAGCAGTCAAACTAGCAGCCCCTACAATGAGCAGTTCTTC.

The chain joins TRBV29-1 to TRBJ1-2, with D unresolved. Germline-derived CDR1 and CDR2 are SQVTM and ANQGSEA. The CDR3 sequence is 12 residues long. The V end was cut by 0 bases, the J end by 8 bases, with 10 bases between. In DNA form, the CDR3 reads TGCAGCGTTGAAGATGGGGAAGGAGGCTACACCTTC. Protein: CSVEDGEGGYTF.

V is TRBV7-9 and J is TRBJ2-1; D call uncertain. The ends were cut back, 5 bases at V and 6 bases at J, with 5 bases in the middle. This CDR3 has 11 amino acids. In germline, CDR1 is SEHNR, CDR2 FQNEAQ (reference sequence). Here the CDR3 DNA reads TGTGCCAGCAGCCCCCCCAATGAGCAGTTCTTC. Protein product: CASSPPNEQFF.

The chain employs TRBV5-6 and TRBJ2-7; the D call may be TRBD1 or TRBD2 (5 bases each). Germline V CDR1 and CDR2: SGHDT, YYEEEE. This CDR3 is 14 amino acids long. V lost 3 bases, J lost 7 bases, and 17 bases lay in between. The CDR3 loop reads CASSSTARVWEQYF. CDR3 coding DNA: TGTGCCAGCAGCTCGACAGCGCGGGTATGGGAGCAGTACTTC.

This chain joins TRBV5-1 and TRBJ2-1, with TRBD2 identical over 7 bases. Trimming removed 3 bases from V and 7 bases from J; junction bases left unmatched: 13. CDR3 length: 16 residues. CDR1 and CDR2 from the germline V gene are SGHRS and YFSETQ. CDR3 loop: CASSSGGGRAGNEQFF. The CDR3 region has the DNA TGCGCCAGCAGCTCTGGGGGAGGGCGAGCGGGGAATGAGCAGTTCTTC.

V usage is TRBV11-2 and J usage is TRBJ1-2; D is uncertain. The CDR3 is 14 amino acids. Trimming left V 1 base short and J 6 bases short, with 12 bases between. Germline CDR1 SGHAT, CDR2 FQNNGV. CDR3 residues: CASSLASGLDGYTF. The CDR3 nucleotides read TGTGCCAGCAGCTTAGCTTCTGGGTTGGATGGCTACACCTTC.

A few counts support this clone. DNA for the CDR3: TGCAGCGCCGACGGGGGAAGCTCCTACGAGCAGTACTTC. This encodes CSADGGSSYEQYF. The J gene is TRBJ2-7, the V gene TRBV29-1; a weak D match, TRBD2 (6 bases). The germline gives CDR1 SQVTM, CDR2 ANQGSEA. Trimming shortened V by 7 bases and J by 0 bases, and 13 bases separated the two germline ends. The CDR3 is made up of 13 amino acids.

This rearrangement joins TRBV28 to TRBJ1-2, with 7 bases aligning to TRBD1. Germline V lookup: CDR1 MDHEN, CDR2 SYDVKM. CDR3 length: 13 amino acids. The V and J ends lost 7 bases and 4 bases, in that order; junction bases with no gene match: 6. CDR3 amino acids: CASIKRDSYGYTF. Here the CDR3 DNA reads TGTGCCAGCATAAAGAGGGACAGCTATGGCTACACCTTC.

This clone was detected a few times. The DNA of the CDR3 is TGTGCCAGCAGTTACGTTCAGGAAGAGACCCAGTACTTC. It encodes CASSYVQEETQYF. This chain connects TRBV6-5 to TRBJ2-5; no firm D call. In germline, CDR1 is MNHEY, CDR2 SVGAGI. The V end lost 2 bases, the J end lost 3 bases, and 7 bases lay between the germline ends. There are 13 residues in the CDR3.

This clone occurred a few times. The gene calls are TRBV27 and TRBJ2-2, with 10 bases matching TRBD1. From germline, CDR1 is MNHEY and CDR2 SMNVEV (reference sequence). The CDR3 extends over 13 amino acids. The V and J ends lost 9 bases and 10 bases, in that order; junction bases with no gene match: 8. CDR3 in DNA: TGTGCCAGTACGGGACAGGGGAATTCGGAGCTGTTTTTT. Its protein product is CASTGQGNSELFF.

This clone came up a few times. Other DNA sequences within the sample encode an identical CDR3. The V call is TRBV29-1, the J call TRBJ2-1; D uncertain. V was clipped by 4 bases and J by 6 bases, with 4 bases between them. Germline CDR1 SQVTM, CDR2 ANQGSEA. This CDR3 spans 10 amino acids. CDR3 sequence: CSVVSNEQFF. In DNA, the CDR3 is TGCAGCGTTGTAAGCAATGAGCAGTTCTTC.

This clone was recorded a few times. The chain links TRBV29-1 to TRBJ2-3; D gene ambiguous. The CDR3 runs to 11 residues. Trimming removed 6 bases from V and 4 bases from J, with 8 bases in between. CDR1 and CDR2 from the germline V gene are SQVTM and ANQGSEA. The CDR3 region is CSVPDPDTQYF. The CDR3 coding sequence is TGCAGCGTCCCCGACCCAGATACGCAGTATTTT.

This clone was found a few times. The chain links TRBV29-1 to TRBJ1-2, with D uncertain. Germline lookup yields CDR1 SQVTM and CDR2 ANQGSEA. V lost 3 bases and J lost 6, with 8 bases in between. The CDR3 loop spans 11 amino acids. Written as DNA, the CDR3 is TGCAGCGTTGAGTCCAGAAATGGCTACACCTTC. Encoded protein: CSVESRNGYTF.

The chain combines TRBV9 with TRBJ2-5, with D unresolved. Looked up from germline, CDR1 is SGDLS and CDR2 is YYNGEE. The CDR3 extends over 12 amino acids. Deletions cut 2 bases from V and 0 bases from J, with 2 bases between. The CDR3 sequence: CASSVDQETQYF. CDR3 bases: TGTGCCAGCAGCGTCGACCAAGAGACCCAGTACTTC.

The rearrangement links TRBV4-2 to TRBJ2-5; weak D call: TRBD2 (6 bases). The CDR3 spans 15 residues. Deletions cut 3 bases from V and 7 bases from J, with 18 bases between. Germline V gene data show CDR1 as LGHNA and CDR2 as YNFKEQ. CDR3 sequence: CASSQELALSGTQYF. In nucleotides, the CDR3 is TGTGCCAGCAGCCAGGAACTAGCACTTTCGGGGACCCAGTACTTC.

Worth noting for this clone: This sample also contains other DNA sequences that code for the same CDR3. The rearrangement joins TRBV30 to TRBJ1-5; D call uncertain. The CDR3 length is 13 residues. V shed 1 base and J shed 4 bases, with 8 bases lying between them. Germline-derived CDR1 and CDR2 are GTSNPN and SVGIG (reference sequence). CDR3 nucleotide sequence: TGTGCCTGGAGTGAAGGAGGGAATCAGCCCCAGCATTTT. Amino acids: CAWSEGGNQPQHF.

Only a few counts were recorded for this clone. The genes are TRBV28 and TRBJ2-2; tentative D call: TRBD1 (6 bases). Deletions cut 6 bases from V and 4 bases from J, with 12 bases between. The CDR3 runs to 14 residues. The V gene's germline CDR1 is MDHEN and CDR2 SYDVKM. The DNA of the CDR3 is TGTGCCAGCAGCCCAGGACAGATCACCGGGGAGCTGTTTTTT. It is translated as CASSPGQITGELFF.

The V call is TRBV2, the J call TRBJ2-7; 8 positions match TRBD1. The CDR3 is made up of 10 amino acids. Germline CDR1 and CDR2: SNHLY and FYNNEI. The J segment lost 12 bases and the V segment lost 8 bases, leaving 6 bases of the junction unmatched. This chain's CDR3 is CASGQGTRYF. DNA for the CDR3: TGTGCCAGCGGACAGGGTACTCGGTACTTC.

The V gene is TRBV4-1, the J gene TRBJ2-7; 8 nucleotides match TRBD1. After removal of 3 bases from V and 2 bases from J, the junction contained 9 bases not matched to a gene. The CDR3 covers 16 residues. CDR1 MGHRA and CDR2 YSYEKL come from the germline V gene. The CDR3 sequence is CASSHQPGQATYEQYF. Here the CDR3 DNA reads TGCGCCAGCAGCCACCAACCGGGACAGGCTACCTACGAGCAGTACTTC.

This CDR3 is CAWRPIRNTEAFF. The DNA for the CDR3 is TGTGCCTGGAGGCCGATAAGGAACACTGAAGCTTTCTTT. The chain carries TRBV30 and TRBJ1-1; no clear D. This CDR3 region has 13 residues. The V end lost 3 bases, the J end lost 1 base, and 9 bases lay between the germline ends. Germline CDR1 is GTSNPN and CDR2 is SVGIG (reference sequence).

The J gene is TRBJ2-7, the V gene TRBV29-1; 9 positions match TRBD1. CDR1 is SQVTM, CDR2 ANQGSEA, per germline. The CDR3 contains 12 residues. Germline trimming cut 7 bases from V and 5 bases from J; bases unmatched to any gene: 6. The CDR3 loop reads CSAPGQGHEQYF. Here the CDR3 DNA reads TGCAGCGCTCCGGGACAGGGCCACGAGCAGTACTTC.

This chain uses TRBV5-6 with TRBJ1-5; D is possibly TRBD1 (5 bases). Per the germline V gene, CDR1 is SGHDT and CDR2 is YYEEEE. V was trimmed by 4 bases and J by 7 bases, leaving 15 bases between them. The length of the CDR3 is 14 residues. This chain's CDR3 is CASSAGGGIQPQHF. The DNA of the CDR3 is TGTGCCAGCAGCGCTGGTGGGGGTATCCAGCCCCAGCATTTT. Using reference TRBV5-6 and TRBJ1-5 for the parts outside the CDR3, the full variable domain is DAGVTQSPTHLIKTRGQQVTLRCSPKSGHDTVSWYQQALGQGPQFIFQYYEEEERQRGNFPDRFSGHQFPNYSSELNVNALLLGDSALYLCASSAGGGIQPQHFGDGTRLSIL.